These T cell receptor beta chains were read from a single sample in a study of T cells in localized non-small cell lung cancer. Sequencing was performed with immunoSEQ multiplex PCR; in TCRdb, only in-frame clones are kept and a portion is missing. The table records 25,000 to 40,000 clones, around 80% of them present only once. The sequencing here drew on peripheral blood, taken before any cancer treatment. These receptors were obtained from a male donor at least 60 years old with stage III squamous cell lung carcinoma. CDR3s include the opening cysteine and the closing phenylalanine or tryptophan. The order of the fields is V gene, D gene, clone size, J gene, CDR3 protein, CDR3 DNA. D genes are given only for firm matches. Clone size appears in some rows only: once, few, many, or a class for an expanded clone.

TRBV7-8	TRBD2	few	TRBJ2-1	CASSFGGVGNEQFF	TGTGCCAGCAGCTTCGGGGGGGTTGGCAATGAGCAGTTCTTC
TRBV5-8	NA	NA	TRBJ1-1	CASSYLGMNTEAFF	TGTGCCAGCAGTTACCTTGGTATGAACACTGAAGCTTTCTTT
TRBV28	NA	NA	TRBJ1-2	CASSLTWGQQGSGYTF	TGTGCCAGCAGTTTAACCTGGGGACAACAGGGTAGTGGCTACACCTTC
TRBV14	TRBD1	NA	TRBJ1-1	CASSFRQGGTEAFF	TGTGCCAGCAGCTTTAGACAGGGCGGCACTGAAGCTTTCTTT
TRBV7-8	NA	NA	TRBJ2-5	CASSLPVQETQYF	TGTGCCAGCAGCTTACCGGTCCAAGAGACCCAGTACTTC
TRBV25-1	TRBD1	NA	TRBJ1-4	CASSGQGAGTNEKLFF	TGTGCCAGCAGTGGTCAGGGGGCGGGAACTAATGAAAAACTGTTTTTT
TRBV11-3	NA	NA	TRBJ1-1	CASSLDFRTEAFF	TGTGCCAGCAGCTTAGATTTCAGGACTGAAGCTTTCTTT
TRBV6-5	TRBD1	NA	TRBJ1-4	CASSYSGDSGEKLFF	TGTGCCAGCAGTTACTCGGGGGACAGTGGAGAAAAACTGTTTTTT
TRBV4-2	NA	NA	TRBJ2-2	CASSQPFTANTGELFF	TGTGCCAGCAGCCAACCGTTCACAGCGAACACCGGGGAGCTGTTTTTT
TRBV7-2	NA	NA	TRBJ1-1	CASSPQEGNTEAFF	TGTGCCAGCAGCCCCCAGGAGGGGAACACTGAAGCTTTCTTT
TRBV4-2	TRBD1	few	TRBJ2-2	CASSQADQGAGTGELFF	TGTGCCAGCAGCCAAGCTGACCAGGGGGCGGGAACCGGGGAGCTGTTTTTT
TRBV4-2	NA	NA	TRBJ2-5	CASSQDLTGSQETQYF	TGTGCCAGCAGCCAAGACCTAACAGGGAGTCAAGAGACCCAGTACTTC
TRBV7-2	NA	NA	TRBJ2-7	CASSWGLYEQYF	TGTGCCAGCAGCTGGGGACTCTACGAGCAGTACTTC
TRBV5-4	NA	NA	TRBJ2-5	CASSTSGETQYF	TGTGCCAGCAGCACCAGTGGAGAGACCCAGTACTTC
TRBV11-2	TRBD2	NA	TRBJ2-2	CASSPRLAGGPNTGELFF	TGTGCCAGCAGCCCCAGACTAGCGGGGGGACCAAACACCGGGGAGCTGTTTTTT
TRBV7-8	NA	NA	TRBJ1-4	CASSPLRAANEKLFF	TGTGCCAGCAGCCCGCTCCGGGCGGCTAATGAAAAACTGTTTTTT
TRBV7-2	NA	NA	TRBJ1-1	CASSLDLEDEAFF	TGTGCCAGCAGCTTAGACCTGGAGGATGAGGCTTTCTTT
TRBV6-5	NA	NA	TRBJ1-2	CASSSNYGYTF	TGTGCCAGCAGTTCTAACTATGGCTACACCTTC
TRBV9	NA	once	TRBJ1-1	CASSVNGGRNTEAFF	TGTGCCAGCAGCGTGAACGGAGGAAGGAACACTGAAGCTTTCTTT
TRBV11-2	NA	NA	TRBJ2-5	CASSLGPWTVVTQYF	TGTGCCAGCAGCTTAGGACCTTGGACTGTAGTGACCCAGTACTTC
TRBV2	TRBD1	once	TRBJ2-2	CASRKQGAGELFF	TGTGCCAGCAGGAAGCAGGGGGCGGGGGAGCTGTTTTTT
TRBV5-5	NA	NA	TRBJ2-7	CASSQVLSYEQYF	TGTGCCAGCAGCCAGGTTCTATCCTACGAGCAGTACTTC
TRBV5-1	NA	once	TRBJ1-3	CASSLETPGNTIYF	TGCGCCAGCAGCTTGGAGACTCCTGGAAACACCATATATTTT
TRBV5-1	NA	few	TRBJ1-2	CASAPGGELDGYTF	TGCGCCAGCGCCCCTGGGGGGGAACTTGATGGCTACACCTTC
TRBV7-8	NA	once	TRBJ1-2	CASSTIIARSGPSNYGYTF	TGTGCCAGCAGCACAATTATTGCGCGCTCTGGCCCCTCGAACTATGGCTACACCTTC
TRBV7-7	NA	NA	TRBJ1-4	CASSSTKDGNEKLFF	TGTGCCAGCAGCTCTACAAAGGACGGAAATGAAAAACTGTTTTTT
TRBV18	TRBD2	few	TRBJ2-1	CASVAAGAGNEQFF	TGTGCCAGCGTAGCGGCGGGAGCTGGGAATGAGCAGTTCTTC
TRBV27	NA	NA	TRBJ1-2	CASSLSFGPPPPVYGYTF	TGTGCCAGCAGTTTAAGCTTCGGACCCCCGCCCCCTGTCTATGGCTACACCTTC
TRBV6-1	TRBD1	NA	TRBJ1-6	CASRPTGDSPLHF	TGTGCCAGCAGACCCACAGGGGATTCACCCCTCCACTTT
TRBV7-9	NA	few	TRBJ2-1	CASSSYQGKSNEQFF	TGTGCCAGCAGCTCTTACCAAGGGAAGTCTAATGAGCAGTTCTTC
TRBV18	TRBD1	NA	TRBJ1-1	CASSLDRVNEAFF	TGTGCCAGCTCACTCGACAGGGTTAATGAAGCTTTCTTT
TRBV7-8	NA	NA	TRBJ2-5	CASSFSFEETQYF	TGTGCCAGCAGCTTCAGTTTCGAGGAGACCCAGTACTTC
TRBV6-6	NA	medium-sized	TRBJ1-5	CASSRGGTDQPQHF	TGTGCCAGCAGTAGGGGGGGAACGGATCAGCCCCAGCATTTT
TRBV6-1	NA	NA	TRBJ2-2	CASSEIFGGELFF	TGTGCCAGCAGTGAAATTTTCGGGGGGGAGCTGTTTTTT
TRBV18	TRBD2	NA	TRBJ2-3	CASSDGRDPDTQYF	TGTGCCAGCTCTGATGGGAGGGACCCAGATACGCAGTATTTT
TRBV5-5	NA	NA	TRBJ2-7	CASSSSGGRPIRREQYF	TGTGCCAGCAGCTCGAGCGGCGGGCGGCCCATCAGGAGGGAGCAGTACTTC
TRBV30	NA	NA	TRBJ2-1	CAWSPRRERGFF	TGTGCCTGGAGCCCTCGAAGGGAACGTGGGTTCTTC
TRBV10-3	TRBD1	NA	TRBJ1-1	CAIRQDRGTEAFF	TGTGCCATCAGACAGGACAGGGGCACTGAAGCTTTCTTT
TRBV5-1	NA	NA	TRBJ1-5	CASSPGDVVGPQHF	TGCGCCAGCAGTCCGGGTGATGTCGTGGGGCCCCAGCATTTT
TRBV11-2	NA	NA	TRBJ2-3	CASSLVFTTYLTDTQYF	TGTGCCAGCAGCTTAGTGTTCACTACTTACCTCACAGATACGCAGTATTTT
TRBV7-9	TRBD1	few	TRBJ1-2	CALTSGQGYYGYTF	TGTGCCCTCACGTCCGGACAGGGCTACTATGGCTACACCTTC
TRBV19	NA	NA	TRBJ1-1	CASKKDRQGPEAFF	TGTGCCAGTAAAAAGGATCGGCAGGGACCTGAAGCTTTCTTT
TRBV19	TRBD1	NA	TRBJ2-7	CASMVGQGNFYEQYF	TGTGCCAGTATGGTGGGACAGGGGAATTTCTACGAGCAGTACTTC
TRBV7-2	NA	few	TRBJ2-7	CASSLSGQSYEQYF	TGTGCCAGCAGCTTATCAGGGCAGAGCTACGAGCAGTACTTC
TRBV11-2	NA	NA	TRBJ2-2	CASSLDATNTGELFF	TGTGCCAGCAGCTTGGACGCAACTAACACCGGGGAGCTGTTTTTT
TRBV5-5	NA	NA	TRBJ2-5	CASSPEGQGIETQYF	TGTGCCAGCAGCCCCGAGGGGCAGGGGATTGAGACCCAGTACTTC
TRBV6-1	NA	NA	TRBJ1-1	CASNLGGWDTEAFF	TGTGCCAGCAATTTAGGGGGTTGGGACACTGAAGCTTTCTTT
TRBV9	NA	NA	TRBJ2-3	CASSQVGAEDTQYF	TGTGCCAGCAGCCAAGTGGGGGCGGAAGATACGCAGTATTTT
TRBV5-1	NA	NA	TRBJ2-2	CASFGGLPNTGELFF	TGCGCCAGCTTCGGGGGCTTACCGAACACCGGGGAGCTGTTTTTT
TRBV14	NA	NA	TRBJ2-4	CASSQVRERNIQYF	TGTGCCAGCAGCCAAGTAAGGGAAAGAAACATTCAGTACTTC
TRBV7-9	NA	NA	TRBJ2-5	CASSALPGLETQYF	TGTGCCAGCAGCGCACTTCCGGGGCTTGAGACCCAGTACTTC
TRBV5-8	NA	NA	TRBJ1-2	CASSQELQGPYGYTF	TGCGCCAGCAGCCAAGAACTCCAAGGGCCTTATGGCTACACCTTC
TRBV4-2	NA	NA	TRBJ2-2	CASSQVPGANTGELFF	TGTGCCAGCAGCCAAGTCCCAGGGGCGAACACCGGGGAGCTGTTTTTT
TRBV15	TRBD1	NA	TRBJ1-1	CATSRGPQGGDTEAFF	TGTGCCACCAGCAGAGGCCCACAGGGGGGGGACACTGAAGCTTTCTTT
TRBV7-9	TRBD1	NA	TRBJ2-7	CASSFSGTGSDEQYF	TGTGCCAGCAGCTTTTCTGGGACAGGGAGCGACGAGCAGTACTTC
TRBV9	TRBD2	NA	TRBJ2-5	CASSVGQWAGVKETQYF	TGTGCCAGCAGCGTAGGCCAGTGGGCGGGGGTGAAAGAGACCCAGTACTTC
TRBV6-5	TRBD1	NA	TRBJ1-5	CASMKGQGNQPQHF	TGTGCCAGCATGAAGGGACAGGGGAATCAGCCCCAGCATTTT
TRBV7-2	NA	NA	TRBJ1-1	CASSLARGTEAFF	TGTGCCAGCAGCTTAGCCAGGGGTACTGAAGCTTTCTTT
TRBV5-6	TRBD2	NA	TRBJ2-3	CASSLVFVAGVKTDTQYF	TGTGCCAGCAGCTTGGTTTTTGTAGCGGGAGTGAAAACAGATACGCAGTATTTT